This T cell receptor (beta chain) is drawn from a study of T cell responses to AZD1222 COVID-19 vaccine (dated by TCRdb to about 2021). Broadly, across the study: AZD1222 recipients whose second dose came at about 4 weeks and those whose second dose came at about 12 weeks were combined into one group, since spike-specific TCR depth and breadth did not differ between the two schedules. A total of 230 or so trial participants underwent TCR sequencing, of whom about 210 received two doses of AZD1222 and around 25 received two doses of the MenACWY control vaccine. Enrollment into the trials was organized by age into subgroups of 18-55, 56-69 and 70-plus years, and those subgroups contained approximately 150, 30 and 60 TCR-sequenced participants, respectively.

About this clone itself: Its specific antigen is unknown. Base quality data are lacking; no much larger clone is found one base away.

On the study overall, not on this receptor specifically: After two AZD1222 doses, both the breadth and the depth of spike-specific TCRs were significantly higher than at day 0 and than in MenACWY recipients. Reportedly, close to half of the unique spike-specific TCRs recognized epitopes lying outside the regions that are mutated in the B.1.351 and B.1.1.7 variants. Participants were mostly white British and included more females than males, and it was suggested by the authors that clonal diversity may have been underestimated. Because no samples from the day 14 peak response were available, repertoires could be characterized only after the peak T cell response. Only a handful of AZD1222 recipients were SARS-CoV-2 seropositive at baseline, limiting conclusions about previously exposed vaccinees. CD4 TCRs associated with the vaccine covered the entire spike protein, and the dominant responses were in regions 160-218 and 743-854. The 56-69-year group was small, and its depth increase did not reach significance, likely because of low power.

The CDR3 regions of human TCRbeta chains were analyzed by immunosequencing. Per the authors' processing: Repertoire TCRs were matched against a reference library of SARS-CoV-2-specific TCRs generated with the MIRA antigen-specificity platform. Breadth was defined as the fraction of unique TCRs that were SARS-CoV-2-associated, and depth was defined as the fraction of total T cells that were SARS-CoV-2-associated. Using the MIRA data, each spike-specific TCR was mapped to the spike region that the TCR reacts to and placed in a CD4 or CD8 class. Log10-transformed breadth and depth values were compared by one-way ANOVA with Sidak's multiple comparisons tests. The immuneACCESS repertoire file appears here via TCRdb, limited to in-frame rearrangements. These files lack a portion of the clones; in checked studies, under half of the deficit traces to unresolved V genes, and the cause of the others is not known. The V and J calls and clone size are taken from that table; D and trimming were inferred from the DNA. For this sample the table gives 100,000 to 150,000 clones, of which 75% to 95% were detected only once. The leading ten clones occupy about 7.1% of the sample.

According to the study, the label for this sample's time point signals: baseline before first vaccination. Samples from vaccinated people were obtained from the UK trials COV001 and COV002, which included a single-blind randomized controlled phase 2/3 trial of AZD1222 (ChAdOx1 nCoV-19) in healthy adults. Trial participant PBMC samples were collected at day 0 and day 28 after the second dose for TCRbeta chain sequencing. The CDR3 contains 14 residues, cysteine and phenylalanine counted. Only the CDR3 region is kept as DNA, spanning 42 bases read in frame from base 1. Reading the germline V gene (reference sequence) gives CDR1 LGHDT and CDR2 YNNKEL. Trimming costs V 4 bases and J 6 bases, and their ends lie 16 bases apart.

The specimen was peripheral blood, collected on day 0 of AZD1222 vaccination. In this chain, TRBV3-1 (or the pseudogene TRBV3-2) is recombined with TRBJ2-7; no D gene is confidently identified. The receptor was isolated from an adult in good health. The DNA sequence is as follows: TGTGCCAGCAGCCGCCAAACCCGACACCGCGAGCAGTACTTC. Translated, it reads CASSRQTRHREQYF.